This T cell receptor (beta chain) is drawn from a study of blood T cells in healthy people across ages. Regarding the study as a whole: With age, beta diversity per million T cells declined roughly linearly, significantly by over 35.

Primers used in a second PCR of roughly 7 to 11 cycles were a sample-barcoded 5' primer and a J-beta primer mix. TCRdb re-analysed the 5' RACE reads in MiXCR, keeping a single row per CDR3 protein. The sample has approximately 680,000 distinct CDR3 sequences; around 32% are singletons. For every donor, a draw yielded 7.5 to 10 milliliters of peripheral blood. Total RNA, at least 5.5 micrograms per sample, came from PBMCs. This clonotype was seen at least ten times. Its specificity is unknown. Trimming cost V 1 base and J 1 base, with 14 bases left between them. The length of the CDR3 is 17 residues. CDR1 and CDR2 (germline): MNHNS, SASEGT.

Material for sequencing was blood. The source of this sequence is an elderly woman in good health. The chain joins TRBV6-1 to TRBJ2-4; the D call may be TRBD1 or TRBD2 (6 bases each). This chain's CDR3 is CASSEGGGRVAKNIQYF. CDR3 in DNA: TGTGCCAGCAGTGAAGGAGGGGGGCGAGTGGCCAAAAACATTCAGTACTTC.